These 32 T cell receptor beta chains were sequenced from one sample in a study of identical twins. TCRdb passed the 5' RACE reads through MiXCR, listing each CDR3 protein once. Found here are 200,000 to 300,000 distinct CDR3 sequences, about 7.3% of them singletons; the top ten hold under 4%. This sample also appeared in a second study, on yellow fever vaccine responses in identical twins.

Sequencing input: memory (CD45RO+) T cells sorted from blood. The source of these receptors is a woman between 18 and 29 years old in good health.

The CDR3 loop is CASSLGLQTGNTIYF. CDR3 DNA: TGCGCCAGCAGCTTGGGCCTGCAGACTGGAAACACCATATATTTT. This chain joins TRBV5-1 and TRBJ1-3; no clear D gene. CDR1 and CDR2 from the germline V gene are SGHRS and YFSETQ. V was cut by 0 bases and J by 2 bases, with 9 bases left in between. The CDR3 consists of 15 residues. Drawing the rest from reference TRBV5-1 and TRBJ1-3, the complete variable domain is KAGVTQTPRYLIKTRGQQVTLSCSPISGHRSVSWYQQTPGQGLQFLFEYFSETQRNKGNFPGRFSGRQFSNSRSEMNVSTLELGDSALYLCASSLGLQTGNTIYFGEGSWLTVV.

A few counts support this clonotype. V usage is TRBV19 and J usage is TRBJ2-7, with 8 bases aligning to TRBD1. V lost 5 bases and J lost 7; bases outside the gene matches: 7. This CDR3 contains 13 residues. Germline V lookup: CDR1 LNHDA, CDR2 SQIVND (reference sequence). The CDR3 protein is CASSGQGACEQYV. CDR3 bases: TGTGCCAGTAGTGGACAGGGAGCATGTGAGCAGTACGTC.

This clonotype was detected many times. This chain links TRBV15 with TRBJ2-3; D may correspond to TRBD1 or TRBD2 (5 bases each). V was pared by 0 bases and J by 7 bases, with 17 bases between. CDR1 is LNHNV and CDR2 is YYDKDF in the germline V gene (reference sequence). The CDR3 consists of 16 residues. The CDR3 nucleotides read TGTGCCACCAGCAGAGATCTGGATTGGTGGGGGAATACGCAGTATTTT. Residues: CATSRDLDWWGNTQYF.

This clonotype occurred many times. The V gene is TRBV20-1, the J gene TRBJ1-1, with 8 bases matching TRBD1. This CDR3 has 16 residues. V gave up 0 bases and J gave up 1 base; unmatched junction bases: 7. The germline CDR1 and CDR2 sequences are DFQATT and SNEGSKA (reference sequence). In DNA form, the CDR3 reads TGCAGTGCTAGAGACCTGATTGGACAGGGGAACACTGAAGCTTTCTTT. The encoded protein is CSARDLIGQGNTEAFF.

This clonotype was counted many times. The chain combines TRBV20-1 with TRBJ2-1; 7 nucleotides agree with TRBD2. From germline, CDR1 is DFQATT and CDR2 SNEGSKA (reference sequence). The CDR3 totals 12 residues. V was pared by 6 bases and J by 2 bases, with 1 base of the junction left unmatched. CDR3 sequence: CSASGAYNEQFF. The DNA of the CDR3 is TGCAGTGCCAGCGGGGCCTACAATGAGCAGTTCTTC.

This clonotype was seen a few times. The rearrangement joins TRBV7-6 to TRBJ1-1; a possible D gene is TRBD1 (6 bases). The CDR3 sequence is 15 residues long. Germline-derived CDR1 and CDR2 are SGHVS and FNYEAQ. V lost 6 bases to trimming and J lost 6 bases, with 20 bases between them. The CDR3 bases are TGTGCCAGCAGTTATACGGGGGCAGCGAGGTCTGAAGCTTTCTTT. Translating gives CASSYTGAARSEAFF.

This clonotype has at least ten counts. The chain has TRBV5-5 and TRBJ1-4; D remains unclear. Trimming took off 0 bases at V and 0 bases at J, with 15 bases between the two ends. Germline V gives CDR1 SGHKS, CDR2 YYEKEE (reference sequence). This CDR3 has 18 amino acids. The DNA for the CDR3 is TGTGCCAGCAGCTTGGCCAGGACCTCAATTTCAACTAATGAAAAACTGTTTTTT. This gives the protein CASSLARTSISTNEKLFF.

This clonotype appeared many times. As DNA, the CDR3 is TGTGCCAGCAGTGATAGGGGGAATGAGCAGTTCTTC. Amino acid sequence: CASSDRGNEQFF. V gene TRBV2 combines with J gene TRBJ2-1, with D possibly being TRBD1 (6 bases). This CDR3 comprises 12 residues. CDR1 is SNHLY and CDR2 is FYNNEI in the germline V gene. Trimming shortened V by 3 bases and J by 7 bases, and 7 bases separated the two germline ends.

CDR3: CSARDGGFLPYNSPLHF. CDR3 DNA sequence: TGCAGTGCCCGGGACGGAGGTTTTCTCCCCTATAATTCACCCCTCCACTTT. The V call is TRBV20-1, the J call TRBJ1-6; possible D gene TRBD1, 5 bases. V gave up 6 bases and J gave up 2 bases, with 20 bases separating them. Germline CDR1 is DFQATT and CDR2 is SNEGSKA (reference sequence). This CDR3 has 17 amino acids.

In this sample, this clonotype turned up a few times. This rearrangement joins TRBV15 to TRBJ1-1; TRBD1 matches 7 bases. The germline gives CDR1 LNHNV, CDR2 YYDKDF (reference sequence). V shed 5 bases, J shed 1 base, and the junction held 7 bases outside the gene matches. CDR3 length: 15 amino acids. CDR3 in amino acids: CATSGGRQGNTEAFF. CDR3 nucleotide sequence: TGTGCCACCAGCGGAGGGAGACAGGGGAACACTGAAGCTTTCTTT.

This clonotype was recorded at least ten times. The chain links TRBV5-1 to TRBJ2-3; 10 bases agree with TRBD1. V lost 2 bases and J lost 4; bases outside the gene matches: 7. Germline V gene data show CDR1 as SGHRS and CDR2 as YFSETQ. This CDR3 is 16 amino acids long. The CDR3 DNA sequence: TGCGCCAGCAGCTTCTCTTGGACAGGGGGTTCAGATACGCAGTATTTT. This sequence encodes CASSFSWTGGSDTQYF.

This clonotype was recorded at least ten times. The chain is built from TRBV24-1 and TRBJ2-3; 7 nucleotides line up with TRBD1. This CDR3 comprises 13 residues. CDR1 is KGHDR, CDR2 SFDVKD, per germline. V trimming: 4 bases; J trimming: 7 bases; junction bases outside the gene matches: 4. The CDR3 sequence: CATSDRGFNTQYF. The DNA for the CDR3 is TGTGCCACCAGTGACAGGGGGTTCAATACGCAGTATTTT.

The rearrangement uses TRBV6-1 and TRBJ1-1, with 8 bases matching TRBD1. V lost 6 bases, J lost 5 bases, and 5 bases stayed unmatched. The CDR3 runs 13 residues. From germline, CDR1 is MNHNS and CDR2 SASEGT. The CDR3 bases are TGTGCCAGCAGAATGGACAGGGTGACTGAAGCTTTCTTT. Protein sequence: CASRMDRVTEAFF.

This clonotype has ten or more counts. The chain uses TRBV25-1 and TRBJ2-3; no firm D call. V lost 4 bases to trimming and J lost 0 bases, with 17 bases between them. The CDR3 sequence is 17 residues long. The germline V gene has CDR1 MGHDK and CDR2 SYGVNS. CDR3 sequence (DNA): TGTGCCAGCAGTGTCGGGCAGGCAAAACCTAGCACAGATACGCAGTATTTT. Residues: CASSVGQAKPSTDTQYF.

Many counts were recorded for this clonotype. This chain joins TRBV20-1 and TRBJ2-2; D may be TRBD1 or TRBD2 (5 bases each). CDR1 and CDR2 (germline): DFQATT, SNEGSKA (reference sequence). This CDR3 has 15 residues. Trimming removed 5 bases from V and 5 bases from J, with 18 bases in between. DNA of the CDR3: TGCAGTGCTCAACGGAGCCTTGGGGGTACCGGGGAGCTGTTTTTT. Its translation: CSAQRSLGGTGELFF.

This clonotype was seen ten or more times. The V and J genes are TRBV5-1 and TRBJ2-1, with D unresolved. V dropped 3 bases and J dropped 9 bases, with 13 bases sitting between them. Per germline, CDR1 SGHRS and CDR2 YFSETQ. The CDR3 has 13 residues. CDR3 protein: CASSSPGVTEQFF. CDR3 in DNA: TGCGCCAGCAGCTCCCCTGGGGTCACTGAGCAGTTCTTC.

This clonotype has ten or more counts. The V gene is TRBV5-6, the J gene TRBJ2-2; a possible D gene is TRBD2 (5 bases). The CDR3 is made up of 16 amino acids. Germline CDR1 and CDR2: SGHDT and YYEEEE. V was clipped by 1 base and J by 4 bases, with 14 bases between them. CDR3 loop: CASSLYAVGGTGELFF. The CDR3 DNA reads TGTGCCAGCAGCTTGTATGCGGTCGGAGGCACCGGGGAGCTGTTTTTT.

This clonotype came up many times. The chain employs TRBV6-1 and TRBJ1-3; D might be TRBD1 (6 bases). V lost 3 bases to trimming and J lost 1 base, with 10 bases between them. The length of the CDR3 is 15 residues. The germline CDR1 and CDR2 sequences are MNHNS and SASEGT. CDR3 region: CASSDRQASGNTIYF. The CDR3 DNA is TGTGCCAGCAGTGATCGACAGGCGTCTGGAAACACCATATATTTT.

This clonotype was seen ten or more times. CDR3 sequence (DNA): TGTGCCAGCAGTTGGACAGGACCGAACACTGAAGCTTTCTTT. It translates to CASSWTGPNTEAFF. The genes are TRBV6-2 or TRBV6-3 and TRBJ1-1, with 7 bases fitting TRBD1. The V and J ends lost 4 bases and 1 base, in that order; junction bases with no gene match: 3. The CDR3 contains 14 residues. Germline CDR1 reads MNHEY; CDR2 reads SVGEGT.

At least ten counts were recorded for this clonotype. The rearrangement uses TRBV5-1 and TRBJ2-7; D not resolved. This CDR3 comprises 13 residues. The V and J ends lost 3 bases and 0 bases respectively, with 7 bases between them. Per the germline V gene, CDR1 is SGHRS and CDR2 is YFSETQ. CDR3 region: CASSSSYSYEQYF. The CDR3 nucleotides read TGCGCCAGCAGCTCATCCTACTCCTACGAGCAGTACTTC.

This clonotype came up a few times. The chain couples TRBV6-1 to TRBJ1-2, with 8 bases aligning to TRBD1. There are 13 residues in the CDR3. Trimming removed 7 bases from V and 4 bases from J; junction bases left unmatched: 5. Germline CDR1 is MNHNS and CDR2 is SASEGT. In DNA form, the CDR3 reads TGTGCCAGCAAGCAGGGACAGGCCTATGGCTACACCTTC. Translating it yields CASKQGQAYGYTF.

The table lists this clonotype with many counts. CDR3 coding DNA: TGCGCCAGCAGTCGGGACAGGGAAGGGGAGCAGTTCTTC. It translates to CASSRDREGEQFF. This rearrangement joins TRBV5-1 to TRBJ2-1; 9 bases are a match to TRBD1. V gave up 5 bases and J gave up 10 bases; unmatched junction bases: 7. CDR1 and CDR2 from the germline V gene are SGHRS and YFSETQ. The CDR3 covers 13 residues.

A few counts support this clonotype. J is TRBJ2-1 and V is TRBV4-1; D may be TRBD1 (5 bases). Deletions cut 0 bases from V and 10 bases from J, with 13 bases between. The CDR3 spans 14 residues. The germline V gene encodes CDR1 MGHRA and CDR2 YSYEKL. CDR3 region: CASSQEGDSWEQFF. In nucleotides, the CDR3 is TGCGCCAGCAGCCAAGAAGGCGACAGTTGGGAGCAGTTCTTC.

DNA of the CDR3: TGTGCCAGCAGTACCCGGGACAGAAAGTATGGCTACACCTTC. Translating it yields CASSTRDRKYGYTF. This sequence joins TRBV6-1 and TRBJ1-2; 7 bases agree with TRBD1. Germline CDR1 MNHNS, CDR2 SASEGT. V gave up 5 bases and J gave up 5 bases; unmatched junction bases: 8. The CDR3 spans 14 residues.

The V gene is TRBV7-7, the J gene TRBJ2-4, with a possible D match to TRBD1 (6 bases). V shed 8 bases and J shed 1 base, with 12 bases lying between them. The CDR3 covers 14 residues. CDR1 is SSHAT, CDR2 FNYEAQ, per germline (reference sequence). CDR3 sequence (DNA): TGTGCCAGCGGGGCAGGGGTCGCCAAAAACATTCAGTACTTC. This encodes CASGAGVAKNIQYF.

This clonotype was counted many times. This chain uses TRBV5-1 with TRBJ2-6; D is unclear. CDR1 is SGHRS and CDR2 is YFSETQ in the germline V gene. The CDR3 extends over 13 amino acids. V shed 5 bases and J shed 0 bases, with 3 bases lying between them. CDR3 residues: CASSVSGANVLTF. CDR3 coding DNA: TGCGCCAGCAGTGTCTCTGGGGCCAACGTCCTGACTTTC.

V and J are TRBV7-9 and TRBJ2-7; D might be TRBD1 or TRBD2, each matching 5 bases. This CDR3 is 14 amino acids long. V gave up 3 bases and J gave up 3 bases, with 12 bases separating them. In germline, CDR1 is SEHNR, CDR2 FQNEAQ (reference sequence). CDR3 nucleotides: TGTGCCAGCAGCTTGGGGGACGGAGTCTACGAGCAGTACTTC. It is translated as CASSLGDGVYEQYF. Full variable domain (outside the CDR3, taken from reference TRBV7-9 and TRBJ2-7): DTGVSQNPRHKITKRGQNVTFRCDPISEHNRLYWYRQTLGQGPEFLTYFQNEAQLEKSRLLSDRFSAERPKGSFSTLEIQRTEQGDSAMYLCASSLGDGVYEQYFGPGTRLTVT.

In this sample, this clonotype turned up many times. The CDR3 loop is CATSRGPSGQVGGYTF. DNA of the CDR3: TGTGCCACCAGCAGAGGCCCGTCGGGACAGGTGGGAGGCTACACCTTC. This sequence joins TRBV15 and TRBJ1-2; 8 bases match TRBD1. Trimming at V came to 1 base and at J to 8 bases, leaving 12 bases not matched to a gene. This CDR3 has 16 residues. Germline assignment: CDR1 LNHNV and CDR2 YYDKDF (reference sequence).

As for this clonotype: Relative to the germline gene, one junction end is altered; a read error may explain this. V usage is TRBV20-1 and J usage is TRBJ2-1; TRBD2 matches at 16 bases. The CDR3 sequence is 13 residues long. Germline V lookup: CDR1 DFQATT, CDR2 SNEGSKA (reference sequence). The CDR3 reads CSAEGLAGGQVVF. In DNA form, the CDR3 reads TGCAGTGCCGAGGGACTAGCGGGGGGGCAAGTGGTCTTC.

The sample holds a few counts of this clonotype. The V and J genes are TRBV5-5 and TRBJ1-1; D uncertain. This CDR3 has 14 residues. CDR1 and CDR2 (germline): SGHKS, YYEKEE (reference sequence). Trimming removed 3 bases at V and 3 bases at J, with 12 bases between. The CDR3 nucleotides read TGTGCCAGCAGCTCAAGGCCGGGAGACACTGAAGCTTTCTTT. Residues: CASSSRPGDTEAFF.

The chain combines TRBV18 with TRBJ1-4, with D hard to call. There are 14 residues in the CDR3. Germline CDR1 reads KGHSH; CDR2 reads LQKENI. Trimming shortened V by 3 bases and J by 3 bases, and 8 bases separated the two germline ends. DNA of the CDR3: TGTGCCAGCTCACCTACAGCGGCTAATGAAAAACTGTTTTTT. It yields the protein CASSPTAANEKLFF.

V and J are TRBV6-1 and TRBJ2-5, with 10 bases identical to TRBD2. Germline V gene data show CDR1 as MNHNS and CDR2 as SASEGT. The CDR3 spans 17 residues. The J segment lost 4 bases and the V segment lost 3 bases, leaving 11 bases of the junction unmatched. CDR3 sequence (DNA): TGTGCCAGCAGTGAGTTGGTAGCGGGAGGATCGGTAGAGACCCAGTACTTC. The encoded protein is CASSELVAGGSVETQYF.